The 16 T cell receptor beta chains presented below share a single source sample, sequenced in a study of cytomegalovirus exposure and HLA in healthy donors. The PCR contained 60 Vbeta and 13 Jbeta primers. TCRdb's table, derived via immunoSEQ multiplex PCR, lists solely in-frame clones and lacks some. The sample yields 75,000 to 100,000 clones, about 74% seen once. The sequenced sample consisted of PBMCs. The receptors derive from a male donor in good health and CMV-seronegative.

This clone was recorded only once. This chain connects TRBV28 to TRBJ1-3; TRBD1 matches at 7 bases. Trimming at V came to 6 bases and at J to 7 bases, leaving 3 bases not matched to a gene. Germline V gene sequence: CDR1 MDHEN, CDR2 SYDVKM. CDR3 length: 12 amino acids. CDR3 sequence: CASRQGSNTIYF. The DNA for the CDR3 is TGTGCCAGCAGACAGGGGAGTAACACCATATATTTT.

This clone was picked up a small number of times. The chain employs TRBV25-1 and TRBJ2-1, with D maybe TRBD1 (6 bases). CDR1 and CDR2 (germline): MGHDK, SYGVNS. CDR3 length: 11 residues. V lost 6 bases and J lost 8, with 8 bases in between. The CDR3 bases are TGTGCCAGCAGGGACAGAGATGAGCAGTTCTTC. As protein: CASRDRDEQFF.

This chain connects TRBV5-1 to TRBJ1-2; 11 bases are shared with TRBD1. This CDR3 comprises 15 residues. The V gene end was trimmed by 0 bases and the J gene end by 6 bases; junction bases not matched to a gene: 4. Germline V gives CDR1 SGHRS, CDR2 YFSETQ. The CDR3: CASSLAGTGGDGYTF. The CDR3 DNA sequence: TGCGCCAGCAGCTTGGCCGGGACAGGGGGTGATGGCTACACCTTC. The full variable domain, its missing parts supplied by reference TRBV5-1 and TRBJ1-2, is KAGVTQTPRYLIKTRGQQVTLSCSPISGHRSVSWYQQTPGQGLQFLFEYFSETQRNKGNFPGRFSGRQFSNSRSEMNVSTLELGDSALYLCASSLAGTGGDGYTFGSGTRLTVV.

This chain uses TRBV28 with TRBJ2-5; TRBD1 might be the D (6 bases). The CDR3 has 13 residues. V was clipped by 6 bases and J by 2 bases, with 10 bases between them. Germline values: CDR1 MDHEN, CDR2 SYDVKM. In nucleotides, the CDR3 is TGTGCCAGCAGACATCAGGGGCAAGAGACCCAGTACTTC. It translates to CASRHQGQETQYF. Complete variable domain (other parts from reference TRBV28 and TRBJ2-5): DVKVTQSSRYLVKRTGEKVFLECVQDMDHENMFWYRQDPGLGLRLIYFSYDVKMKEKGDIPEGYSVSREKKERFSLILESASTNQTSMYLCASRHQGQETQYFGPGTRLLVL.

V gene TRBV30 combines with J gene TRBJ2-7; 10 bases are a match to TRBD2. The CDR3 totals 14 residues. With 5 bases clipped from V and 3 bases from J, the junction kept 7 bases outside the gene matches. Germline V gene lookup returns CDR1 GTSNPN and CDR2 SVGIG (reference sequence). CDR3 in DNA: TGTGCCTGGGGGGCTAGCGGGAGCAACTACGAGCAGTACTTC. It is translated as CAWGASGSNYEQYF. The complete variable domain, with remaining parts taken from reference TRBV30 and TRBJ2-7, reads SQTIHQWPATLVQPVGSPLSLECTVEGTSNPNLYWYRQAAGRGLQLLFYSVGIGQISSEVPQNLSASRPQDRQFILSSKKLLLSDSGFYLCAWGASGSNYEQYFGPGTRLTVT.

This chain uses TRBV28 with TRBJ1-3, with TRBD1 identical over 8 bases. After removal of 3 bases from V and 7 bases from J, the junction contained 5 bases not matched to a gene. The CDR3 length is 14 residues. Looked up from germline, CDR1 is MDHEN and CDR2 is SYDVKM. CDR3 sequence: CASSFGTGGNTIYF. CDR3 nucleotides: TGTGCCAGCAGTTTCGGGACAGGAGGTAACACCATATATTTT. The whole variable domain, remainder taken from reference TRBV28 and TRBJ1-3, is DVKVTQSSRYLVKRTGEKVFLECVQDMDHENMFWYRQDPGLGLRLIYFSYDVKMKEKGDIPEGYSVSREKKERFSLILESASTNQTSMYLCASSFGTGGNTIYFGEGSWLTVV.

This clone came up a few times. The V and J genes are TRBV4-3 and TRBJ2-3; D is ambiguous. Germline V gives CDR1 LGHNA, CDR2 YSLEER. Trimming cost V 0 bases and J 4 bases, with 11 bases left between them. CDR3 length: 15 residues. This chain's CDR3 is CASSQDLNTADTQYF. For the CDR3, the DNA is TGCGCCAGCAGCCAAGATCTCAATACGGCAGATACGCAGTATTTT.

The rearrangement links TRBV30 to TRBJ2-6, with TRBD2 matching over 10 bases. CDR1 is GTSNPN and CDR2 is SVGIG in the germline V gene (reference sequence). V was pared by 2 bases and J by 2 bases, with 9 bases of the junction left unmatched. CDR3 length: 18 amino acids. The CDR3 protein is CAWSPSGSKLTGANVLTF. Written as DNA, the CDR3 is TGTGCCTGGAGTCCTAGCGGGAGTAAGCTTACTGGGGCCAACGTCCTGACTTTC.

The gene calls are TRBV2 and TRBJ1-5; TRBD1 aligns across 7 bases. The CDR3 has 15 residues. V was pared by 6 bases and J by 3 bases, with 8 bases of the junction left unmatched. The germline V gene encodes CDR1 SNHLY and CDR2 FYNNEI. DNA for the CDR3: TGTGCCAGCAGGCGGATTGACAGGGACAATCAGCCCCAGCATTTT. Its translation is CASRRIDRDNQPQHF.

The CDR3 spells CASSLFGFGANEQFF. In DNA form, the CDR3 reads TGTGCCAGCAGCTTATTCGGGTTTGGGGCGAATGAGCAGTTCTTC. The J gene is TRBJ2-1, the V gene TRBV7-2; possible D gene TRBD1, 5 bases. Germline assignment: CDR1 SGHTA and CDR2 FQGNSA. The CDR3 sequence is 15 residues long. The V end was cut by 2 bases, the J end by 7 bases, with 15 bases between.

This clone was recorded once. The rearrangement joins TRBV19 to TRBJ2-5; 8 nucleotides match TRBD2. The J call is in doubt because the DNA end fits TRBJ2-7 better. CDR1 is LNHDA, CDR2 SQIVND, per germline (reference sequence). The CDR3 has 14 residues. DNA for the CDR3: TGTGCCAGTAGTGAGAGTAGCGGGATTTACGAGCAGTACTTC. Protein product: CASSESSGIYEQYF.

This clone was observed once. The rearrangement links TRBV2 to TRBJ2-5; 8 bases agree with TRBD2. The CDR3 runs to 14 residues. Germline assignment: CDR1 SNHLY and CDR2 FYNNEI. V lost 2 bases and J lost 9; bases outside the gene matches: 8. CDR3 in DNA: TGTGCCAGCAGTGAACGGGAGGGGGGGAGGTCCCAGTACTTC. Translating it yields CASSEREGGRSQYF.

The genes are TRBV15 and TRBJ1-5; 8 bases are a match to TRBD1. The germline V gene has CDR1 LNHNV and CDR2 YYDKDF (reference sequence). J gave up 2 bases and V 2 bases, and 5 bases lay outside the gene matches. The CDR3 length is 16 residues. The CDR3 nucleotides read TGTGCCACCAGCAGACCGCAGGGGGCTGGCAATCAGCCCCAGCATTTT. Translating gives CATSRPQGAGNQPQHF.

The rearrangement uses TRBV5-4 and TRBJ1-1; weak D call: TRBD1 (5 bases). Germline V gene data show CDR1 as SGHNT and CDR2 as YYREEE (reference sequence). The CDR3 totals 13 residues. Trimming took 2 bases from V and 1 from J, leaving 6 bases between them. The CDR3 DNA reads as TGTGCCAGCAGCTTCACAGGGAACACTGAAGCTTTCTTT. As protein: CASSFTGNTEAFF.

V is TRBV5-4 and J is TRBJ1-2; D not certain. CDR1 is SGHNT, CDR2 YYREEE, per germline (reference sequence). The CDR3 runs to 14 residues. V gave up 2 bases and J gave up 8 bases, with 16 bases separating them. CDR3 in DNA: TGTGCCAGCAGCTTACCGGGATCGGCGGGGGGCTACACCTTC. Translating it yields CASSLPGSAGGYTF.

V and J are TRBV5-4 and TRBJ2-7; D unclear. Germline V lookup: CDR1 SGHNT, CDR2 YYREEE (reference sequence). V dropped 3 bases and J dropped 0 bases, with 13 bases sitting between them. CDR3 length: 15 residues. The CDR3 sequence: CASSSRSMSSYEQYF. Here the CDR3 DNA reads TGTGCCAGCAGCTCAAGGAGTATGAGCTCCTACGAGCAGTACTTC.